This T cell receptor beta chain was recovered during a study of T-cell memory formation after mild COVID-19. Whole-study context: TCR clustering was largely donor specific.

Study-level results: CD4+ contracting clones were found mainly in CM and EM, and CD8+ ones in EMRA.

TCRdb independently ran MiXCR on the 5' RACE reads; one entry per CDR3 protein. The table shows hundreds of thousands of distinct CDR3 sequences, with under 25% occurring only once. The V segment lost 3 bases and the J segment 3 bases; nucleotides outside the gene matches: 6. CDR1 is SGHRS and CDR2 is YFSETQ in the germline V gene. The CDR3 has 15 amino acids. As to this clonotype: Its antigen is not known.

The chain is built from TRBV5-1 and TRBJ2-7, with TRBD2 matching 10 bases. The receptor comes from a man between 18 and 35 years old who had mild COVID-19 (a few samples of this study predate the infection). Cell type and time point are not known. Material for sequencing was PBMCs or a T cell subset sorted from them (not recorded which). CDR3 sequence: CASSWRVAGGYEQYF. In nucleotides, the CDR3 is TGCGCCAGCAGCTGGAGGGTAGCGGGGGGCTACGAGCAGTACTTC.